These 22 T cell receptor beta chains were sequenced from one sample in a study of CD8+ T cells in alopecia areata. The treatment denotes: oral pan-JAK inhibitor, 5-10 mg twice daily. Extraction of RNA preceded its reverse transcription into cDNA, which served as the sequencing template. Generated by immunoSEQ multiplex PCR, the TCRdb table keeps only in-frame clones and is missing some. The sample yields about 100,000 clones, roughly 84% seen once. This sample comprised CD8+ T cells sorted from blood, obtained at week 24, from a patient treated with tofacitinib. These receptor sequences come from a human donor with alopecia areata.

This clone was detected only a few times. This chain joins TRBV29-1 and TRBJ1-2, with D perhaps matching TRBD1 (6 bases). Trimming pared 4 bases from V and 6 bases from J, leaving 12 bases between. Germline values: CDR1 SQVTM, CDR2 ANQGSEA. The CDR3 is 12 residues long. CDR3 bases: TGCAGCGTTGTTGGGGGCGCGGATGGCTACACCTTC. The encoded protein is CSVVGGADGYTF. Filled out from reference TRBV29-1 and TRBJ1-2, the complete variable domain reads SAVISQKPSRDICQRGTSLTIQCQVDSQVTMMFWYRQQPGQSLTLIATANQGSEATYESGFVIDKFPISRPNLTFSTLTVSNMSPEDSSIYLCSVVGGADGYTFGSGTRLTVV.

This clone was counted between two and nine times. This chain links TRBV9 with TRBJ2-2; tentative D call: TRBD1 (6 bases). The CDR3 has 15 residues. Germline CDR1 SGDLS, CDR2 YYNGEE. V was cut by 4 bases and J by 4 bases, with 14 bases left in between. As DNA, the CDR3 is TGTGCCAGCAGCTTCAGGGGCGTGATCACCGGGGAGCTGTTTTTT. It yields the protein CASSFRGVITGELFF.

The chain combines TRBV7-9 with TRBJ2-6; TRBD1 or TRBD2 may be the D gene (5 bases each). CDR3 length equals 13 residues. With 5 bases removed from V and 12 bases from J, the gap between germline ends came to 14 bases. The germline gives CDR1 SEHNR, CDR2 FQNEAQ (reference sequence). The CDR3 region has the DNA TGTGCCAGCAGCGCGGAGAGGGGCGGCGTCCTGACTTTC. Residues: CASSAERGGVLTF. The variable domain in full, with the rest retrieved from reference TRBV7-9 and TRBJ2-6, is DTGVSQNPRHKITKRGQNVTFRCDPISEHNRLYWYRQTLGQGPEFLTYFQNEAQLEKSRLLSDRFSAERPKGSFSTLEIQRTEQGDSAMYLCASSAERGGVLTFGAGSRLTVL.

This chain connects TRBV2 to TRBJ2-1; 13 bases fit TRBD2. This CDR3 region has 17 residues. Trimming cost V 4 bases and J 6 bases; bases outside gene matches: 9. The germline gives CDR1 SNHLY, CDR2 FYNNEI. CDR3 nucleotides: TGTGCCAGCAGTGTCGTGACTAGCGGGGGGCACGTCAATGAGCAGTTCTTC. Translation gives CASSVVTSGGHVNEQFF.

The chain links TRBV6-5 to TRBJ2-7; a possible D gene is TRBD1 (5 bases). Germline assignment: CDR1 MNHEY and CDR2 SVGAGI. V was clipped by 6 bases and J by 5 bases, with 20 bases between them. This CDR3 spans 15 amino acids. CDR3 sequence: CASRLMPQGRDEQYF. The CDR3 DNA reads TGTGCCAGCAGGCTCATGCCGCAGGGTCGCGACGAGCAGTACTTC.

J is TRBJ2-1 and V is TRBV5-6, with a tentative D call TRBD2 (5 bases). This CDR3 region has 16 residues. Germline V gives CDR1 SGHDT, CDR2 YYEEEE. The germline V and J ends were trimmed by 0 bases and 2 bases, with 12 bases remaining between them. CDR3 protein: CASSLEGVGAYNEQFF. Written as DNA, the CDR3 is TGTGCCAGCAGCTTGGAAGGAGTCGGGGCCTACAATGAGCAGTTCTTC.

In nucleotides, the CDR3 is TGCAGCGTTGGGAATTTTCGGGAATATGAGCAGTTCTTC. Encoded protein: CSVGNFREYEQFF. J is TRBJ2-1 and V is TRBV29-1; tentatively, D is TRBD2 (5 bases). Trimming pared 4 bases from V and 8 bases from J, leaving 15 bases between. The length of the CDR3 is 13 residues. Germline CDR1 SQVTM, CDR2 ANQGSEA.

This sequence joins TRBV4-3 and TRBJ2-1; 8 bases align to TRBD2. V shed 0 bases, J shed 8 bases, and the junction held 9 bases outside the gene matches. Germline V lookup: CDR1 LGHNA, CDR2 YSLEER. This CDR3 region has 16 residues. The CDR3 protein is CASSQEWGTSFDEQFF. The CDR3 DNA reads as TGCGCCAGCAGCCAAGAGTGGGGGACTAGTTTCGATGAGCAGTTCTTC.

The rearrangement joins TRBV4-2 to TRBJ2-7; 10 nucleotides agree with TRBD2. The CDR3 totals 15 residues. The germline CDR1 and CDR2 sequences are LGHNA and YNFKEQ. V lost 2 bases and J lost 7; bases outside the gene matches: 8. The CDR3, as DNA: TGTGCCAGCAGCCAAAAAGCGGGGGGGTCGGGTGAGCAGTACTTC. It encodes CASSQKAGGSGEQYF.

The genes are TRBV5-6 and TRBJ2-5, with 7 bases fitting TRBD1. The germline CDR1 and CDR2 sequences are SGHDT and YYEEEE. The CDR3 sequence is 14 residues long. V gave up 0 bases and J gave up 1 base; unmatched junction bases: 0. The CDR3 protein is CASSLGDSQETQYF. The CDR3 DNA reads as TGTGCCAGCAGCTTGGGGGACAGCCAAGAGACCCAGTACTTC. Full variable domain (missing parts from reference TRBV5-6 and TRBJ2-5): DAGVTQSPTHLIKTRGQQVTLRCSPKSGHDTVSWYQQALGQGPQFIFQYYEEEERQRGNFPDRFSGHQFPNYSSELNVNALLLGDSALYLCASSLGDSQETQYFGPGTRLLVL.

The rearrangement links TRBV15 to TRBJ1-5; TRBD1 matches at 9 bases. Trimming cost V 2 bases and J 6 bases; bases outside gene matches: 5. CDR1 and CDR2 from the germline V gene are LNHNV and YYDKDF (reference sequence). The CDR3 totals 15 residues. In DNA form, the CDR3 reads TGTGCCACCAGCAGAACTACAGGGGGCGGTCAGCCCCAGCATTTT. Its protein product is CATSRTTGGGQPQHF.

This chain links TRBV4-3 with TRBJ2-1, with 13 bases fitting TRBD2. Trimming took 1 base from V and 3 from J; bases not matched to a gene: 0. Germline V lookup: CDR1 LGHNA, CDR2 YSLEER. The CDR3 extends over 16 amino acids. The CDR3 sequence is CASSQGTSGGYNEQFF. In DNA form, the CDR3 reads TGCGCCAGCAGCCAAGGGACTAGCGGGGGCTACAATGAGCAGTTCTTC.

The chain links TRBV29-1 to TRBJ2-7; D possibly uses TRBD1 or TRBD2 (5 bases each). The CDR3 sequence is 13 residues long. Deletions cut 2 bases from V and 3 bases from J, with 11 bases between. CDR1 and CDR2 (germline): SQVTM, ANQGSEA. CDR3 in DNA: TGCAGCGTTGAAACGGGACCGGACTACGAGCAGTACTTC. The encoded protein is CSVETGPDYEQYF.

The chain couples TRBV7-2 to TRBJ2-1; 8 bases align to TRBD2. CDR3 size: 15 residues. Germline loops: CDR1 SGHTA, CDR2 FQGNSA. J gave up 4 bases and V 5 bases, and 7 bases lay outside the gene matches. The CDR3 DNA is TGTGCCAGCAGCACTACTAGCGGAGCTTACAATGAGCAGTTCTTC. Its protein product is CASSTTSGAYNEQFF.

The chain uses TRBV6-5 and TRBJ2-1; tentative D call: TRBD2 (5 bases). The germline V gene encodes CDR1 MNHEY and CDR2 SVGAGI. V was trimmed by 4 bases and J by 3 bases, leaving 10 bases between them. CDR3 length: 14 amino acids. The CDR3 DNA reads TGTGCCAGCAGTTTGGCAGGAGGCTACAATGAGCAGTTCTTC. This encodes CASSLAGGYNEQFF.

The J gene is TRBJ2-3, the V gene TRBV15; 9 nucleotides match TRBD1. This CDR3 comprises 16 residues. The V gene end was trimmed by 0 bases and the J gene end by 4 bases; junction bases not matched to a gene: 5. Germline CDR1 is LNHNV and CDR2 is YYDKDF (reference sequence). The CDR3 is CATSRDAGTGPDTQYF. CDR3 DNA: TGTGCCACCAGCAGAGATGCCGGGACAGGGCCAGATACGCAGTATTTT.

CDR3 nucleotide sequence: TGTGCCAGCAGCCGCCCGACAGGGAACACTGAAGCTTTCTTT. Protein product: CASSRPTGNTEAFF. This sequence joins TRBV7-6 and TRBJ1-1, with a possible D match to TRBD1 (6 bases). The CDR3 is 14 amino acids. Trimming took off 5 bases at V and 1 base at J, with 11 bases between the two ends. The germline gives CDR1 SGHVS, CDR2 FNYEAQ.

The rearrangement uses TRBV4-2 and TRBJ2-5, with 8 bases matching TRBD2. Germline lookup yields CDR1 LGHNA and CDR2 YNFKEQ. V lost 0 bases to trimming and J lost 6 bases; unmatched junction nucleotides: 6. The CDR3 loop spans 15 amino acids. The CDR3 region is CASSQEAGDPKTQYF. The CDR3 bases are TGTGCCAGCAGCCAAGAAGCGGGGGACCCCAAGACCCAGTACTTC.

The chain couples TRBV7-9 to TRBJ2-5; TRBD2 aligns across 7 bases. Germline CDR1 reads SEHNR; CDR2 reads FQNEAQ (reference sequence). The CDR3 loop spans 14 amino acids. J was trimmed by 5 bases and V by 2 bases; bases with no gene match: 5. CDR3 sequence: CASSLTSGVETQYF. CDR3 sequence (DNA): TGTGCCAGCAGCTTAACAAGCGGGGTGGAGACCCAGTACTTC.

This clone has a single count. J is TRBJ2-3 and V is TRBV5-1; TRBD2 aligns across 12 bases. Trimming removed 2 bases from V and 13 bases from J; junction bases left unmatched: 17. CDR3 length equals 17 residues. The germline gives CDR1 SGHRS, CDR2 YFSETQ. DNA for the CDR3: TGCGCCAGCAGCTTTCACGGACTAGCGGGGCTTTATACGCAAGAGTATTTT. Protein sequence: CASSFHGLAGLYTQEYF.

The rearrangement uses TRBV13 and TRBJ1-1; perhaps TRBD1 as D (6 bases). The CDR3 loop spans 14 amino acids. Trimming stripped 8 bases from V and 8 bases from J, with 21 bases between. Per germline, CDR1 PRHDT and CDR2 FYEKMQ (reference sequence). As DNA, the CDR3 is TGTGCCAGCGCGAGCGGGTTGACAGGCTTAGAAGCTTTCTTT. It is translated as CASASGLTGLEAFF.

The rearrangement uses TRBV7-3 and TRBJ2-1; D possibly corresponds to TRBD1 (6 bases). The germline gives CDR1 SGHTA, CDR2 FQGTGA. The CDR3 totals 13 residues. The V and J ends lost 3 bases and 6 bases respectively, with 9 bases between them. The CDR3, as DNA: TGTGCCAGCAGCTTTGGACAGACCAATGAGCAGTTCTTC. Its protein is CASSFGQTNEQFF.